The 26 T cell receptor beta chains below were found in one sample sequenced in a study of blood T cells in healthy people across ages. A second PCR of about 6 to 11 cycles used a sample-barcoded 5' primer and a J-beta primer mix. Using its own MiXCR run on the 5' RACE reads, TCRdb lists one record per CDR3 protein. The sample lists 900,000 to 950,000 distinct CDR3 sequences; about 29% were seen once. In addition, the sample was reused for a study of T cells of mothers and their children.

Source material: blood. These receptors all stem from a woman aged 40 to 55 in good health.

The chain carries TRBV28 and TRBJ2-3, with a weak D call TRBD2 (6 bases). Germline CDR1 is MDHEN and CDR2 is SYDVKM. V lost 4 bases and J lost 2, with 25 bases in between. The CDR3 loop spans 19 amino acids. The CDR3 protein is CASSSLDFTGGEDTDTQYF. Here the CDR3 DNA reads TGTGCCAGCAGTTCCCTAGATTTTACTGGCGGGGAAGACACAGATACGCAGTATTTT.

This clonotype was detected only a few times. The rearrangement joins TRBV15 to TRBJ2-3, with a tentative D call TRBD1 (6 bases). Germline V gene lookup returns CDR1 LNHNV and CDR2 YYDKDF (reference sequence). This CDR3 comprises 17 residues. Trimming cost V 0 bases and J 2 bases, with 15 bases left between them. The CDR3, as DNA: TGTGCCACCAGCAGAGATAGGAGACAGGATGACACAGATACGCAGTATTTT. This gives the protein CATSRDRRQDDTDTQYF. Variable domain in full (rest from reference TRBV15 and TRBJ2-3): DAMVIQNPRYQVTQFGKPVTLSCSQTLNHNVMYWYQQKSSQAPKLLFHYYDKDFNNEADTPDNFQSRRPNTSFCFLDIRSPGLGDTAMYLCATSRDRRQDDTDTQYFGPGTRLTVL.

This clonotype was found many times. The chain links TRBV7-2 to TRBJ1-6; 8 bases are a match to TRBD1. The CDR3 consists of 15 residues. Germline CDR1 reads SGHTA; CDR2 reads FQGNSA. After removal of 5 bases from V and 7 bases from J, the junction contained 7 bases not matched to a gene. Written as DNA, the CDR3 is TGTGCCAGCAGCCCTCGACAGGGGCAAAATTCACCCCTCCACTTT. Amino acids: CASSPRQGQNSPLHF.

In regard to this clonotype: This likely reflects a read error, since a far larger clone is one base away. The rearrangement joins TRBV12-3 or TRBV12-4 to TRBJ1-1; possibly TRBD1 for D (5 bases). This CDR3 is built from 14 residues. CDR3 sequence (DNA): TGTGCCAGCAGTTTGGGGGGAATGAACACTAAAGCTTTCTTT. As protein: CASSLGGMNTKAFF.

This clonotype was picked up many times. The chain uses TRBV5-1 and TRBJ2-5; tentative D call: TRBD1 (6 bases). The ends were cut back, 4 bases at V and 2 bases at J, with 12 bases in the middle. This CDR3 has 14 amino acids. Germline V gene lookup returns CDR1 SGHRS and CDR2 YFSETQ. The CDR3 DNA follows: TGCGCCAGCAGCCTACTGGGGGCTCAAGAGACCCAGTACTTC. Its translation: CASSLLGAQETQYF.

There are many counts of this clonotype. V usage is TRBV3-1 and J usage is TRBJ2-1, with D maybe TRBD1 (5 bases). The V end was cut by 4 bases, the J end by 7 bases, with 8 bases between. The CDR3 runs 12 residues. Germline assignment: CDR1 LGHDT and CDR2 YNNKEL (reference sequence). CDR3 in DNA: TGTGCCAGCAGCCGGGGCGAAAATGAGCAGTTCTTC. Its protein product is CASSRGENEQFF.

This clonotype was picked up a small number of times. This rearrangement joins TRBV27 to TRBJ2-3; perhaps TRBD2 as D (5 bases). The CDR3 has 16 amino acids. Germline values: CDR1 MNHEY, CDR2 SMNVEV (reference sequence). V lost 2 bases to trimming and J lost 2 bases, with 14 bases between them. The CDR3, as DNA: TGTGCCAGCAGTTTAATTTTTCTAGCAAACACAGATACGCAGTATTTT. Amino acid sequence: CASSLIFLANTDTQYF.

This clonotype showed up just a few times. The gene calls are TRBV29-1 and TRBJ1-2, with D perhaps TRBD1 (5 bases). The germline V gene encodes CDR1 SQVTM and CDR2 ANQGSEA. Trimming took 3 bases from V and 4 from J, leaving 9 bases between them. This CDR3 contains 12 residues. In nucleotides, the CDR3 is TGCAGCGTTGAGGGGGGAGCCTATGGCTACACCTTC. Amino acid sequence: CSVEGGAYGYTF.

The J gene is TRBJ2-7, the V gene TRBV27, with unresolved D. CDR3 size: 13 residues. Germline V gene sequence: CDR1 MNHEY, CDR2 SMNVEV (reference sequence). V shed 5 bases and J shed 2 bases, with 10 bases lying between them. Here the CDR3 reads CASSPQITYEQYF. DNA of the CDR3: TGTGCCAGCAGTCCACAGATTACCTACGAGCAGTACTTC.

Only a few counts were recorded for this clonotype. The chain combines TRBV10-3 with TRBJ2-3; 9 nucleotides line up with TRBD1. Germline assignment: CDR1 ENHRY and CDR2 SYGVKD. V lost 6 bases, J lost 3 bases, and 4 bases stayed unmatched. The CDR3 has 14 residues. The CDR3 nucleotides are TGTGCCATCAGCGGGGACAGGGAGACAGATACGCAGTATTTT. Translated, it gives CAISGDRETDTQYF.

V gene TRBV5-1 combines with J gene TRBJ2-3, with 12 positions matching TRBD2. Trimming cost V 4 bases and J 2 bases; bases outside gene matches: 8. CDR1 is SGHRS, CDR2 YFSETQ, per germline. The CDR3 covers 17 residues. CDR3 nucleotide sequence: TGCGCCAGCAGCGAAGCTAGCGGGGGGGCCGTCACAGATACGCAGTATTTT. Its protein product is CASSEASGGAVTDTQYF.

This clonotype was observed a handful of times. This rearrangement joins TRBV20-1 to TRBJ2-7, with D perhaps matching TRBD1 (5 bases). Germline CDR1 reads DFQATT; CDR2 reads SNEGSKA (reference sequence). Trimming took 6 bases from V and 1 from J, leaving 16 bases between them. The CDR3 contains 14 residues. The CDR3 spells CSAPSPTVSYEQYF. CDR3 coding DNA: TGCAGTGCGCCCAGCCCGACAGTATCCTACGAGCAGTACTTC.

The CDR3 DNA reads as TGTGCCAGCAGCAAAGAGGGCGAGGAGGTGCAGTACTTC. This sequence encodes CASSKEGEEVQYF. The rearrangement joins TRBV21-1 to TRBJ2-7; the table's D call, TRBD2, has no DNA check behind it. TRBV21-1 is given as a pseudogene. This CDR3 spans 13 amino acids.

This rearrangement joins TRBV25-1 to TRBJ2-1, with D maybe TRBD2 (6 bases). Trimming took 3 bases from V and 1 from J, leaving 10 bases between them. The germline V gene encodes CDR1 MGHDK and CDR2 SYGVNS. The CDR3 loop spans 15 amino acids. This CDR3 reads CASSDAAGSYNEQFF. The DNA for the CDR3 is TGTGCCAGCAGTGACGCAGCGGGTTCCTACAATGAGCAGTTCTTC.

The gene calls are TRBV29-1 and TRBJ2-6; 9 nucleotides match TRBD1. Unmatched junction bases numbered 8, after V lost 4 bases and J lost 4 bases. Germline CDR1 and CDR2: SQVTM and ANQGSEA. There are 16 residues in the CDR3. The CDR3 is CSVVWDRVTGANVLTF. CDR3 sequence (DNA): TGCAGCGTTGTTTGGGACAGGGTTACCGGGGCCAACGTCCTGACTTTC.

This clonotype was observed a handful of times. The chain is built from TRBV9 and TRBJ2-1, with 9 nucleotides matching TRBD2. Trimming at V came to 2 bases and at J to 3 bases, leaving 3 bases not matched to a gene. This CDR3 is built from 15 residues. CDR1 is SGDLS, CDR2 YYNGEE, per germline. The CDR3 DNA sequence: TGTGCCAGCAGCGTCCCAGCGGGGGGCTACAATGAGCAGTTCTTC. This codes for CASSVPAGGYNEQFF.

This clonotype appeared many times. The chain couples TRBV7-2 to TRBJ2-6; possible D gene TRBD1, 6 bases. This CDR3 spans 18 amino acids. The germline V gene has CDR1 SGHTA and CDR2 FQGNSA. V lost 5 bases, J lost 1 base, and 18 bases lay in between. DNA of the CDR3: TGTGCCAGCAGCCTCCGCTCAGGGGCAATTTCTGGGGCCAACGTCCTGACTTTC. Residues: CASSLRSGAISGANVLTF.

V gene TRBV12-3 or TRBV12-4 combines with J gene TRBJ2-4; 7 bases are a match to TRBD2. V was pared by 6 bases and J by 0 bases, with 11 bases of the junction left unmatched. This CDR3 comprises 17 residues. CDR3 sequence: CASSPIGSGLAKNIQYF. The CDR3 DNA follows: TGTGCCAGCAGCCCAATAGGTAGCGGGCTAGCCAAAAACATTCAGTACTTC.

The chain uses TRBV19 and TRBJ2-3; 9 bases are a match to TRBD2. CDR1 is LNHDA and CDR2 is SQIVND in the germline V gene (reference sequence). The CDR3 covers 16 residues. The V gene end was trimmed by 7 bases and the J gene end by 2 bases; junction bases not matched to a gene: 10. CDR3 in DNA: TGTGCCAGTACCTCTATGGCGGGGGGGACCACAGATACGCAGTATTTT. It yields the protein CASTSMAGGTTDTQYF.

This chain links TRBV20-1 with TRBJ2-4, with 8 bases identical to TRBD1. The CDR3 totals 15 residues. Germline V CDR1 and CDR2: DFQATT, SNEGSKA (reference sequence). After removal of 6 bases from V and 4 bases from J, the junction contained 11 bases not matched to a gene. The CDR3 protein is CSAPPTGVVKNIQYF. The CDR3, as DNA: TGCAGTGCCCCTCCGACAGGGGTGGTTAAAAACATTCAGTACTTC.

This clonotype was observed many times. CDR3 in amino acids: CARTVSGGDTDTQYF. In DNA form, the CDR3 reads TGTGCCAGAACAGTAAGCGGGGGAGACACAGATACGCAGTATTTT. J is TRBJ2-3 and V is TRBV9; the match to TRBD2 covers 8 bases. CDR1 SGDLS and CDR2 YYNGEE come from the germline V gene. This CDR3 has 15 residues. Losses at the gene ends were 8 bases for V and 2 bases for J; bases not matched to a gene: 10.

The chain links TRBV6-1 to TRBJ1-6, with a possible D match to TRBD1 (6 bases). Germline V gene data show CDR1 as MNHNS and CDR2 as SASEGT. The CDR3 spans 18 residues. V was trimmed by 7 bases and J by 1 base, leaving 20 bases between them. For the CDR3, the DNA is TGTGCCAGCACCGACAGGTCTTCTCCTATTTCCTATAATTCACCCCTCCACTTT. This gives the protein CASTDRSSPISYNSPLHF.

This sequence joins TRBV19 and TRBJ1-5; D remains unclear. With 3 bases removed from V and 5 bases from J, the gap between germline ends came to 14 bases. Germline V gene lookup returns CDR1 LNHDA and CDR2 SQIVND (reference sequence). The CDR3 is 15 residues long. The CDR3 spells CASSISRAGDQPQHF. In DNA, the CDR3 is TGTGCCAGTAGTATTTCTAGGGCCGGGGATCAGCCCCAGCATTTT.

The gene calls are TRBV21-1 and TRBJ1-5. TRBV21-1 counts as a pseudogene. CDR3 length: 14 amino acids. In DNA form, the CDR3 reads TGTGCCAGCACCGCGACCTGGGGAAATCAGCCCCAGCATTTT. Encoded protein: CASTATWGNQPQHF.

CDR3 sequence reads: CASPMTLSDTYEQYF. The CDR3 DNA reads as TGTGCCAGCCCCATGACCCTCTCAGACACCTACGAGCAGTACTTC. The chain uses TRBV18 and TRBJ2-7, with unresolved D. From germline, CDR1 is KGHSH and CDR2 LQKENI. CDR3 size: 15 residues. V was pared by 8 bases and J by 2 bases, with 19 bases between.

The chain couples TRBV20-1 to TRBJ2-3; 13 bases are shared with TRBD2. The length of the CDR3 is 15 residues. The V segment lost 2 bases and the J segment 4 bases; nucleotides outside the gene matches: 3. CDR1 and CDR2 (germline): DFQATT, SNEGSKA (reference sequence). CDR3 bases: TGCAGTGCTAGATCGGGACTAGCGGGGCCAGATACGCAGTATTTT. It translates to CSARSGLAGPDTQYF.